The 31 T cell receptor beta chains below come from one sample, sequenced in a study of shared clonotypes between healthy human individuals. Sequencing was performed with immunoSEQ multiplex PCR; in TCRdb, only in-frame clones are kept and a portion is missing. The table shows about 2,500,000 clones, with about 92% occurring only once. The sample comprised naive CD4+ T cells sorted from blood. Subset denoted: CD45RA+ positively selected. These receptor sequences come from a young man in good health.

As regards this clone: Other DNA sequences from this sample encode an identical CDR3 as well. The chain couples TRBV27 to TRBJ1-5, with no clear D. The CDR3 length is 12 residues. Trimming removed 5 bases at V and 0 bases at J, with 2 bases between. The germline V gene has CDR1 MNHEY and CDR2 SMNVEV (reference sequence). The CDR3 DNA sequence: TGTGCCAGCAGTCATAGCAATCAGCCCCAGCATTTT. It translates to CASSHSNQPQHF.

About this clone itself: Other DNA sequences in the sample encode the same CDR3. V is TRBV5-1 and J is TRBJ2-3; D possibly corresponds to TRBD1 (6 bases). The V end lost 1 base, the J end lost 3 bases, and 6 bases lay between the germline ends. The CDR3 contains 13 residues. The germline gives CDR1 SGHRS, CDR2 YFSETQ. CDR3 residues: CASSLTGTDTQYF. Here the CDR3 DNA reads TGCGCCAGCAGCTTGACAGGGACAGATACGCAGTATTTT.

This sequence joins TRBV9 and TRBJ2-7, with TRBD2 matching over 7 bases. This CDR3 is 16 amino acids long. With 0 bases clipped from V and 7 bases from J, the junction kept 13 bases outside the gene matches. Germline loops: CDR1 SGDLS, CDR2 YYNGEE. CDR3 sequence: CASSVAGGGGPREQYF. The CDR3 DNA reads as TGTGCCAGCAGCGTAGCTGGGGGGGGAGGGCCGAGGGAGCAGTACTTC.

CDR3 nucleotides: TGTGCCAGCAGCTTAGGGGACGGACAGCCCCAGCATTTT. Residues: CASSLGDGQPQHF. V usage is TRBV7-3 and J usage is TRBJ1-5, with D possibly TRBD1 on 5 matching bases. V was pared by 2 bases and J by 7 bases, with 9 bases between. The CDR3 spans 13 residues. CDR1 is SGHTA and CDR2 is FQGTGA in the germline V gene.

The genes are TRBV5-1 and TRBJ2-7; 10 bases agree with TRBD2. V gave up 2 bases and J gave up 5 bases; unmatched junction bases: 7. The germline V gene has CDR1 SGHRS and CDR2 YFSETQ. This CDR3 has 15 amino acids. CDR3 coding DNA: TGCGCCAGCAGCTTCCTAGCGGGAGTGGGAAACGAGCAGTACTTC. Residues: CASSFLAGVGNEQYF.

This chain connects TRBV9 to TRBJ2-5; D possibly corresponds to TRBD1 (5 bases). With 3 bases removed from V and 5 bases from J, the gap between germline ends came to 11 bases. There are 13 residues in the CDR3. Germline V gene lookup returns CDR1 SGDLS and CDR2 YYNGEE. This CDR3 is CASSGPKGETQYF. DNA of the CDR3: TGTGCCAGCAGCGGCCCAAAGGGGGAGACCCAGTACTTC.

The chain couples TRBV7-9 to TRBJ2-4; tentatively, D is TRBD1 (5 bases). Trimming took off 8 bases at V and 4 bases at J, with 6 bases between the two ends. In germline, CDR1 is SEHNR, CDR2 FQNEAQ (reference sequence). This CDR3 has 11 amino acids. CDR3 amino acids: CASSGKNIQYF. The CDR3 DNA reads TGTGCCAGCTCAGGGAAAAACATTCAGTACTTC.

This chain links TRBV7-2 with TRBJ2-3, with unresolved D. This CDR3 is built from 15 residues. The germline V gene encodes CDR1 SGHTA and CDR2 FQGNSA. V dropped 1 base and J dropped 6 bases, with 14 bases sitting between them. CDR3 loop: CASSLEGTVVDTQYF. The CDR3 coding sequence is TGTGCCAGCAGCTTAGAGGGCACTGTGGTGGATACGCAGTATTTT. Looking up the rest from reference TRBV7-2 and TRBJ2-3 gives the full variable domain: GAGVSQSPSNKVTEKGKDVELRCDPISGHTALYWYRQSLGQGLEFLIYFQGNSAPDKSGLPSDRFSAERTGGSVSTLTIQRTQQEDSAVYLCASSLEGTVVDTQYFGPGTRLTVL.

This chain connects TRBV7-2 to TRBJ1-5; D is uncertain. The CDR3 totals 16 residues. Per germline, CDR1 SGHTA and CDR2 FQGNSA. The germline V and J ends were trimmed by 2 bases and 3 bases, with 14 bases remaining between them. The CDR3 sequence: CASSLNSAALNQPQHF. As DNA, the CDR3 is TGTGCCAGCAGCTTAAACAGTGCAGCTCTCAATCAGCCCCAGCATTTT.

The V gene is TRBV5-1, the J gene TRBJ1-2; TRBD1 is a possible D gene (6 bases). V was pared by 0 bases and J by 6 bases, with 12 bases between. CDR1 is SGHRS, CDR2 YFSETQ, per germline. The CDR3 is made up of 14 amino acids. The CDR3 DNA follows: TGCGCCAGCAGCTTGGCCCAGCCAGGGGATGGCTACACCTTC. This codes for CASSLAQPGDGYTF. The full variable domain, completed using reference TRBV5-1 and TRBJ1-2, is KAGVTQTPRYLIKTRGQQVTLSCSPISGHRSVSWYQQTPGQGLQFLFEYFSETQRNKGNFPGRFSGRQFSNSRSEMNVSTLELGDSALYLCASSLAQPGDGYTFGSGTRLTVV.

The V and J genes are TRBV4-3 and TRBJ1-4; tentative D call: TRBD1 (6 bases). CDR3 length equals 16 residues. CDR1 is LGHNA and CDR2 is YSLEER in the germline V gene. V gave up 0 bases and J gave up 2 bases, with 10 bases separating them. This CDR3 reads CASSQDLQGTNEKLFF. DNA for the CDR3: TGCGCCAGCAGCCAAGATCTCCAGGGGACTAATGAAAAACTGTTTTTT.

The rearrangement joins TRBV30 to TRBJ1-1, with 7 bases identical to TRBD1. V shed 4 bases and J 1 base; nucleotides not matched to a gene: 3. The germline V gene encodes CDR1 GTSNPN and CDR2 SVGIG (reference sequence). The CDR3 covers 13 residues. The chain's CDR3 is CAWIRDRNTEAFF. The CDR3 DNA follows: TGTGCCTGGATTAGGGACAGGAACACTGAAGCTTTCTTT.

The chain combines TRBV28 with TRBJ2-5, with 8 positions matching TRBD1. The J segment lost 1 base and the V segment lost 5 bases, leaving 6 bases of the junction unmatched. This CDR3 contains 15 residues. CDR1 and CDR2 from the germline V gene are MDHEN and SYDVKM. CDR3: CASSIRQGLQETQYF. The CDR3, as DNA: TGTGCCAGCAGTATTAGACAGGGGCTCCAAGAGACCCAGTACTTC. The full variable domain, in which reference TRBV28 and TRBJ2-5 provide the parts outside the CDR3, is DVKVTQSSRYLVKRTGEKVFLECVQDMDHENMFWYRQDPGLGLRLIYFSYDVKMKEKGDIPEGYSVSREKKERFSLILESASTNQTSMYLCASSIRQGLQETQYFGPGTRLLVL.

The rearrangement joins TRBV9 to TRBJ2-3, with TRBD1 as a possible D gene (6 bases). The CDR3 covers 15 residues. The germline V gene has CDR1 SGDLS and CDR2 YYNGEE. The V end was cut by 4 bases, the J end by 1 base, with 13 bases between. The CDR3 nucleotides are TGTGCCAGCAGCTCTCAGGGGTTTGGCACAGATACGCAGTATTTT. Amino acid sequence: CASSSQGFGTDTQYF.

The rearrangement joins TRBV5-4 to TRBJ2-5, with D unclear. With 0 bases removed from V and 4 bases from J, the gap between germline ends came to 10 bases. Per germline, CDR1 SGHNT and CDR2 YYREEE (reference sequence). The CDR3 has 14 residues. CDR3 bases: TGTGCCAGCAGCTTGGTGGGTAAAGGAGAGACCCAGTACTTC. Protein: CASSLVGKGETQYF.

This rearrangement joins TRBV2 to TRBJ1-2; 7 nucleotides match TRBD1. This CDR3 region has 14 residues. The V and J ends lost 5 bases and 6 bases, in that order; junction bases with no gene match: 9. Germline V gene data show CDR1 as SNHLY and CDR2 as FYNNEI. The CDR3 nucleotides are TGTGCCAGCAGTCCGTCGGGAGGGGGCGATGGCTACACCTTC. Translation gives CASSPSGGGDGYTF.

The chain is built from TRBV27 and TRBJ2-2; no clear D. Germline V gene lookup returns CDR1 MNHEY and CDR2 SMNVEV (reference sequence). CDR3 length: 13 amino acids. V gave up 5 bases and J gave up 5 bases, with 9 bases separating them. The CDR3 sequence: CASSIQLTGELFF. In DNA, the CDR3 is TGTGCCAGCAGTATCCAGCTAACCGGGGAGCTGTTTTTT.

The genes are TRBV5-5 and TRBJ1-5, with a possible D match to TRBD1 (5 bases). The CDR3 is 17 amino acids. The germline V gene has CDR1 SGHKS and CDR2 YYEKEE (reference sequence). The V and J ends lost 1 base and 0 bases respectively, with 14 bases between them. CDR3 DNA sequence: TGTGCCAGCAGCTTGTTCGACAGCCAATATAGCAATCAGCCCCAGCATTTT. Its translation: CASSLFDSQYSNQPQHF.

The chain joins TRBV6-5 to TRBJ2-3; D is perhaps TRBD1 or TRBD2 (6 bases each). CDR3 size: 14 residues. V was trimmed by 2 bases and J by 5 bases, leaving 11 bases between them. CDR1 is MNHEY, CDR2 SVGAGI, per germline. This chain's CDR3 is CASSYVGGQDTQYF. CDR3 coding DNA: TGTGCCAGCAGTTACGTAGGGGGGCAAGATACGCAGTATTTT.

The rearrangement uses TRBV10-1 and TRBJ2-2; 7 bases agree with TRBD2. This CDR3 region has 13 residues. Germline V gene lookup returns CDR1 WNHNN and CDR2 SYGVQD (reference sequence). J lost 2 bases, V lost 6 bases, and 0 bases had no gene match. The CDR3 region is CASRGLNTGELFF. The CDR3 nucleotides read TGCGCCAGCAGGGGACTAAACACCGGGGAGCTGTTTTTT.

The rearrangement uses TRBV7-9 and TRBJ2-3; 12 nucleotides line up with TRBD2. This CDR3 contains 16 residues. V shed 5 bases, J shed 6 bases, and the junction held 9 bases outside the gene matches. Germline loops: CDR1 SEHNR, CDR2 FQNEAQ (reference sequence). CDR3 sequence (DNA): TGTGCCAGCAGCCGCTTCCTAGCGGGAGGGCCCGATACGCAGTATTTT. Translated, it gives CASSRFLAGGPDTQYF.

The gene calls are TRBV2 and TRBJ1-4, with 7 bases fitting TRBD1. The CDR3 extends over 19 amino acids. With V trimmed by 3 bases and J by 1 base, 14 bases remained unmatched. Germline-derived CDR1 and CDR2 are SNHLY and FYNNEI. CDR3: CASSDLDRLRGKTNEKLFF. CDR3 nucleotide sequence: TGTGCCAGCAGTGACTTGGACAGGTTAAGAGGGAAAACTAATGAAAAACTGTTTTTT.

The chain joins TRBV18 to TRBJ2-5; 13 nucleotides align to TRBD2. Trimming cost V 1 base and J 4 bases; bases outside gene matches: 6. The CDR3 contains 17 residues. Germline loops: CDR1 KGHSH, CDR2 LQKENI. The CDR3 coding sequence is TGTGCCAGCTCACCACAAACACTAGCGGGAGGGCGAGAGACCCAGTACTTC. Translation gives CASSPQTLAGGRETQYF.

V gene TRBV5-4 combines with J gene TRBJ2-5, with 8 bases lining up with TRBD2. CDR3 length: 16 amino acids. From germline, CDR1 is SGHNT and CDR2 YYREEE (reference sequence). Trimming took 3 bases from V and 4 from J; bases not matched to a gene: 11. The CDR3 DNA follows: TGTGCCAGCAGCTACCGGGGGGGCAGTTTGTTAGAGACCCAGTACTTC. This gives the protein CASSYRGGSLLETQYF.

The chain couples TRBV11-3 to TRBJ2-1; a possible D gene is TRBD1 (6 bases). The CDR3 extends over 15 amino acids. Germline V gives CDR1 SGHNT, CDR2 YENEEA. Between the trimmed V and J ends, which lost 4 bases and 8 bases, there was a span of 18 bases. The DNA for the CDR3 is TGTGCCAGCAGCTCCCCCTGGGGGCCGGTGGATGAGCAGTTCTTC. It codes for CASSSPWGPVDEQFF.

The V gene is TRBV19, the J gene TRBJ2-3, with D possibly being TRBD2 (6 bases). V lost 1 base, J lost 1 base, and 15 bases lay in between. This CDR3 contains 17 residues. Germline lookup yields CDR1 LNHDA and CDR2 SQIVND (reference sequence). CDR3 bases: TGTGCCAGTAGTATAGGTATAGCGGAGGGACGCACAGATACGCAGTATTTT. It specifies CASSIGIAEGRTDTQYF.

This clone occurred a few times. V and J are TRBV7-9 and TRBJ1-2; possibly TRBD1 for D (6 bases). V shed 5 bases and J shed 2 bases, with 15 bases lying between them. Germline CDR1 SEHNR, CDR2 FQNEAQ (reference sequence). This CDR3 has 15 residues. CDR3 sequence: CASSPPDSRNYGYTF. The CDR3, as DNA: TGTGCCAGCAGCCCCCCGGACAGTCGGAACTATGGCTACACCTTC.

To note about this clone: Other DNA sequences within the sample encode an identical CDR3. The V and J genes are TRBV18 and TRBJ1-4; no reliable D call. There are 15 residues in the CDR3. Trimming shortened V by 0 bases and J by 0 bases, and 5 bases separated the two germline ends. Germline V gene lookup returns CDR1 KGHSH and CDR2 LQKENI. The DNA for the CDR3 is TGTGCCAGCTCACCACCGGGCTCAACTAATGAAAAACTGTTTTTT. Amino acids: CASSPPGSTNEKLFF.

Regarding this clone: The sample holds other DNA sequences that translate to the same CDR3. The V gene is TRBV18, the J gene TRBJ2-7, with 11 bases aligning to TRBD1. V was clipped by 4 bases and J by 3 bases; unmatched bases: 2. This CDR3 comprises 14 residues. Germline CDR1 reads KGHSH; CDR2 reads LQKENI. The DNA of the CDR3 is TGTGCCAGCTCACAGGGACAGGGGGTCTACGAGCAGTACTTC. Translating gives CASSQGQGVYEQYF.

Concerning this clone itself: The sample contains more than one DNA sequence encoding this CDR3. The chain employs TRBV5-1 and TRBJ1-1; D is ambiguous. Deletions cut 0 bases from V and 4 bases from J, with 4 bases between. The CDR3 contains 12 residues. Germline CDR1 SGHRS, CDR2 YFSETQ. Written as DNA, the CDR3 is TGCGCCAGCAGCTTGGAAGGCACTGAAGCTTTCTTT. Amino acids: CASSLEGTEAFF.

The chain couples TRBV9 to TRBJ2-3; a weak D match, TRBD2 (5 bases). CDR1 is SGDLS, CDR2 YYNGEE, per germline. Trimming removed 3 bases at V and 8 bases at J, with 7 bases between. The CDR3 contains 11 residues. The CDR3: CASSEGVTQYF. The CDR3 nucleotides read TGTGCCAGCAGCGAGGGAGTTACGCAGTATTTT.